Below, 11 T cell receptor beta chains from the same sample are listed, as sequenced in a study of cytomegalovirus exposure and HLA in healthy donors. Sequencing was performed with immunoSEQ multiplex PCR; in TCRdb, only in-frame clones are kept and a portion is missing. The profile covers about 38,000 clones, with over 80% appearing a single time and 3% to 3.5% taken by the ten largest. What was sequenced was PBMCs. The receptors were sampled from a man younger than 35 in good health and CMV-seronegative.

V gene TRBV6-6 combines with J gene TRBJ2-7, with 7 positions matching TRBD1. Germline CDR1 and CDR2: MNHNY and SVGAGI (reference sequence). V trimming: 7 bases; J trimming: 1 base; junction bases outside the gene matches: 13. The CDR3 has 16 residues. The CDR3 is CASKKRGQQMSYEQYF. CDR3 bases: TGTGCCAGCAAGAAACGGGGACAGCAAATGTCCTACGAGCAGTACTTC.

V is TRBV28 and J is TRBJ2-3; D uncertain. Germline-derived CDR1 and CDR2 are MDHEN and SYDVKM. Trimming took 11 bases from V and 4 from J, leaving 19 bases between them. CDR3 size: 14 residues. The CDR3 spells CASYSPISPDTQYF. In DNA, the CDR3 is TGTGCCTCCTACTCCCCTATAAGTCCAGATACGCAGTATTTT.

The V gene is TRBV5-5, the J gene TRBJ1-2, with D possibly matching TRBD1 (6 bases). CDR3 length: 16 amino acids. Deletions cut 4 bases from V and 6 bases from J, with 22 bases between. The germline gives CDR1 SGHKS, CDR2 YYEKEE (reference sequence). The DNA of the CDR3 is TGTGCCAGCAGCGACGACCGGGCTGCAGGGGTGAATGGCTACACCTTC. This encodes CASSDDRAAGVNGYTF.

The CDR3 sequence is CASSLDLGTGGGYGYTF. DNA for the CDR3: TGTGCCAGCAGCTTAGATCTTGGGACAGGGGGTGGGTATGGCTACACCTTC. The J gene is TRBJ1-2, the V gene TRBV11-3; TRBD1 matches at 11 bases. After removal of 0 bases from V and 5 bases from J, the junction contained 8 bases not matched to a gene. Germline CDR1 is SGHNT and CDR2 is YENEEA. The CDR3 has 17 amino acids. The whole variable domain, filled in from reference TRBV11-3 and TRBJ1-2, reads EAGVVQSPRYKIIEKKQPVAFWCNPISGHNTLYWYLQNLGQGPELLIRYENEEAVDDSQLPKDRFSAERLKGVDSTLKIQPAELGDSAVYLCASSLDLGTGGGYGYTFGSGTRLTVV.

The chain employs TRBV5-1 and TRBJ2-2; unclear D gene. CDR1 and CDR2 (germline): SGHRS, YFSETQ. V shed 1 base and J shed 3 bases, with 7 bases lying between them. CDR3 length: 14 residues. The CDR3: CASSLTTYTGELFF. In DNA form, the CDR3 reads TGCGCCAGCAGCTTGACCACTTACACCGGGGAGCTGTTTTTT.

The chain employs TRBV27 and TRBJ2-1; TRBD2 agrees at 13 bases. Germline trimming cut 3 bases from V and 5 bases from J; bases unmatched to any gene: 1. Germline values: CDR1 MNHEY, CDR2 SMNVEV (reference sequence). CDR3 length equals 15 residues. The CDR3 loop reads CASSLGTSGNNEQFF. CDR3 nucleotides: TGTGCCAGCAGTTTGGGGACTAGCGGGAACAATGAGCAGTTCTTC.

The chain has TRBV29-1 and TRBJ2-4; 7 bases line up with TRBD2. This CDR3 comprises 13 residues. Germline CDR1 is SQVTM and CDR2 is ANQGSEA. V trimming: 6 bases; J trimming: 1 base; junction bases outside the gene matches: 3. CDR3 DNA sequence: TGCAGCGTGGTCGGGAGGGCCAAAAACATTCAGTACTTC. It is translated as CSVVGRAKNIQYF.

In this sample, this clone turned up once. The genes are TRBV11-3 and TRBJ1-1, with D maybe TRBD1 (5 bases). The CDR3 length is 14 residues. With 1 base removed from V and 4 bases from J, the gap between germline ends came to 10 bases. Germline V gives CDR1 SGHNT, CDR2 YENEEA. The CDR3 reads CASSLGRGSTEAFF. The CDR3 coding sequence is TGTGCCAGCAGCTTAGGTAGGGGAAGCACTGAAGCTTTCTTT.

This clone appeared once. The V and J genes are TRBV25-1 and TRBJ2-3, with 8 bases fitting TRBD2. CDR1 MGHDK and CDR2 SYGVNS come from the germline V gene. J was trimmed by 2 bases and V by 6 bases; bases with no gene match: 13. This CDR3 spans 17 amino acids. The CDR3 sequence: CASSLRLGRGDTDTQYF. The CDR3 bases are TGTGCCAGCAGCCTCAGGTTGGGGCGGGGGGACACAGATACGCAGTATTTT.

This clone was detected a few times. The CDR3 sequence: CASSLGATYEQYF. CDR3 DNA sequence: TGTGCCAGCAGCTTAGGGGCAACCTACGAGCAGTACTTC. V usage is TRBV7-6 and J usage is TRBJ2-7; no definite D call. Germline V CDR1 and CDR2: SGHVS, FNYEAQ. The CDR3 totals 13 residues. V was shortened by 1 base and J by 2 bases, with 6 bases between the two germline ends.

The V gene is TRBV5-8, the J gene TRBJ2-6, with no clear D. V lost 1 base and J 3 bases, leaving 8 bases between the germline ends. The CDR3 totals 15 residues. Looked up from germline, CDR1 is SGHTS and CDR2 is YDEGEE. The CDR3, as DNA: TGTGCCAGCAGCTTGAGTTGGAGTGGGGCCAACGTCCTGACTTTC. Its protein product is CASSLSWSGANVLTF.